Here is one TCR beta chain with its context. The junction departs from germline at one end; a sequencing error may be responsible. The library came from three nested PCR rounds adapted from ARM-PCR protocols. Each CDR3 protein gets one entry after TCRdb re-called the multiplex PCR reads with MiXCR. Here the sample spans some 80,000 distinct CDR3 sequences, less than 85% being singletons. No cell sorting was done before RNA was extracted from the tissue. Distant lung tissue was collected more than 3 cm away from the tumor edge. This record comes from a study of tumor and adjacent non-tumor tissue in lung cancer. Germline assignment: CDR1 SGHRS and CDR2 YFSETQ. The CDR3 spans 15 residues.

This sequence originates from a man aged 65 to 79 with non-small cell lung cancer. The rearrangement uses TRBV5-1 and TRBJ2-1; 10 nucleotides match TRBD2. Material for sequencing was distant non-tumor lung tissue. CDR3 loop: CASNSGLAMNNEQLF. In DNA form, the CDR3 reads TGCGCCAGCAACTCGGGACTAGCGATGAACAATGAGCAGCTCTTC.